The clone carrying this TCR beta chain was observed a few times. Its antigen is unknown. With 8 bases clipped from V and 10 bases from J, the junction kept 17 bases outside the gene matches. Germline CDR1 WSHSY, CDR2 SAAADI. The CDR3 spans 14 residues. The data stem from a study of T-cell memory formation after mild COVID-19. One entry per CDR3 protein, called by TCRdb with MiXCR from the 5' RACE reads. The top ten hold 3.5% to 4.5% of the sample, which has more than 150,000 distinct CDR3 sequences, approximately 10% seen once. Study conclusions and caveats: Whether day 37 second-wave clones are SARS-CoV-2-specific was not confirmed.

J is TRBJ2-7 and V is TRBV10-2, with TRBD1 matching over 7 bases. The receptor was isolated from a man in his late teens or twenties who had mild COVID-19 (a few samples of this study predate the infection). Cell type and time point are not known. The specimen sequenced was PBMCs or a T cell subset sorted from them (not recorded which). Here the CDR3 reads CASQPSLDRATQYF. CDR3 nucleotides: TGCGCCAGCCAACCGTCACTCGACAGGGCGACACAGTACTTC.